This TCR beta chain was observed in a study of cytomegalovirus exposure and HLA in healthy donors. Study-wide points: A later analysis found common viral pathogens apparently linked to several of the most significant clusters. Later work associated fewer than 20,000 TCR beta sequences with HLA alleles at 0.05 false discovery rate.

The CDR3 has 15 amino acids. In germline, CDR1 is SNHLY, CDR2 FYNNEI. With V trimmed by 3 bases and J by 9 bases, 9 bases remained unmatched. With respect to this clone: Its antigen is unknown.

This PCR relied on a set of 60 Vbeta primers and 13 Jbeta primers. Clones were read by immunoSEQ multiplex PCR, and TCRdb kept only the in-frame ones, dropping some. The profile shows roughly 190,000 clones, more than 80% of them singletons. This TCR was recovered from a woman aged 45-60 years in good health and CMV-seropositive. The chain uses TRBV2 and TRBJ1-4; 8 bases are a match to TRBD1. The sample comprised PBMCs. The CDR3 coding sequence is TGTGCCAGCAGTGAGGACAGGGTCCCTGTTCAAAAACTGTTTTTT. It is translated as CASSEDRVPVQKLFF.